A selection of T cell receptor beta chains follows, all from one sample in a study of blood T cells in healthy people across ages. One entry per CDR3 protein results from TCRdb running MiXCR on the 5' RACE reads. The table shows approximately 1,700,000 distinct CDR3 sequences, with about two fifths occurring only once. The source material was blood. Receptors originate from a human donor in good health. Each CDR3 is given with its conserved first and last residue. D genes are given only for firm matches. A row's size may be missing; if present it is once, few, many or a size class.

v_gene	d_gene	abundance	j_gene	CDR3nt	CDR3aa
TRBV18	TRBD1	-	TRBJ2-1	TGTGCCAGCTCACGCGGACAGGAGAACTACAATGAGCAGTTCTTC	CASSRGQENYNEQFF
TRBV7-2	TRBD1	-	TRBJ2-4	TGTGCCAGCAGCTCCAACAGGGGGGACATTCAGTACTTC	CASSSNRGDIQYF
TRBV20-1	-	-	TRBJ2-3	TGCAGTGCTAGCCATACGGGGCTCGTAGATACGCAGTATTTT	CSASHTGLVDTQYF
TRBV20-1	-	few	TRBJ2-1	TGCAGCACAGACCATGGGGGCGCCTACAATGAGCAGTTCTTC	CSTDHGGAYNEQFF
TRBV7-2	-	-	TRBJ2-2	TGTGCCAGCAACGTCGGGTTGTCATCCCCAAGGACCGGGGAGCTGTTTTTT	CASNVGLSSPRTGELFF
TRBV7-2	-	-	TRBJ1-6	TGTGCCAGCAGCTTAGCGGGTTTAGGTTCACCCCTCCACTTT	CASSLAGLGSPLHF
TRBV7-2	TRBD2	-	TRBJ2-1	TGTGCCAGCAGCCCATTCAGCGGGGCGTACAATGAGCAGTTCTTC	CASSPFSGAYNEQFF
TRBV7-9	-	few	TRBJ1-2	TGTGCCAGCAGCTTATTTAGGGGTGAAGATGGCTACACCTTC	CASSLFRGEDGYTF
TRBV20-1	TRBD1	-	TRBJ2-4	TGCAGTGCTAGAGATCTCAAGGTTACCTTACAGGGGGCCAAAAACATTCAGTACTTC	CSARDLKVTLQGAKNIQYF
TRBV20-1	-	-	TRBJ2-7	TGCAGTGCCCCCTCATCACGCGAGCAGTACTTC	CSAPSSREQYF
TRBV6-2/TRBV6-3	-	-	TRBJ2-7	TGTGCCAGCAACCAACTATACGAGCAGTACTTC	CASNQLYEQYF
TRBV12-5	-	few	TRBJ2-3	TGTGCTAGTGGTCCCCAGACCTCAGATACGCAGTATTTT	CASGPQTSDTQYF
TRBV10-3	-	-	TRBJ2-5	TGTGCCATCAGGTTCAGTAGTGAAGAGACCCAGTACTTC	CAIRFSSEETQYF
TRBV7-9	-	-	TRBJ1-2	TGTGCCAGCAGCTTAGCGCGTGAGGGGGTTAGAGGCTACACCTTC	CASSLAREGVRGYTF
TRBV3-1	TRBD2	-	TRBJ2-5	TGTGCCAGCGGCCAAGGCGGGGGGGGCCAAGAGACCCAGTACTTC	CASGQGGGGQETQYF
TRBV11-3	-	-	TRBJ2-1	TGTGCCAGCAGCCCCATCAGGGTAAGCTCCTACAATGAGCAGTTCTTC	CASSPIRVSSYNEQFF
TRBV2	TRBD2	-	TRBJ2-3	TGTGCCAGCGGGACTAGCGGGGGGCCCACGGTGTTCCCAGATACGCAGTATTTT	CASGTSGGPTVFPDTQYF
TRBV7-6	TRBD1	-	TRBJ1-6	TGTGCCAGCAGCTTCCGGGACAGGGGACTCAGTTCACCCCTCCACTTT	CASSFRDRGLSSPLHF
TRBV28	-	-	TRBJ2-3	TGTGCCAGCAGCCGCTTGGGGGCAACCAATGAAAAACGGTATTTT	CASSRLGATNEKRYF
TRBV20-1	TRBD2	-	TRBJ2-5	TGCAGTGCTAGAACTCATAGCGGGTTGGGCCAAGAGACCCAGTACTTC	CSARTHSGLGQETQYF
TRBV5-1	-	-	TRBJ2-1	TGCGCCAGCTATACCCTTCAGGACAATGAGCAGTTCTTC	CASYTLQDNEQFF
TRBV6-2/TRBV6-3	TRBD1	-	TRBJ2-4	TGTGCCAGCAGTTCACCGGGACAGGGGTCCAAAAACATTCAGTACTTC	CASSSPGQGSKNIQYF
TRBV20-1	-	-	TRBJ2-3	TGCAGTGCTAGAGATCGCATTAAGCCGTTACTCACAGATACGCAGTATTTT	CSARDRIKPLLTDTQYF
TRBV5-1	TRBD1	-	TRBJ2-3	TGCGCCAGCAGCGGACAGGGTCCGGGCACAGATACGCAGTATTTT	CASSGQGPGTDTQYF
TRBV7-3	-	few	TRBJ2-1	TGTGCCAGCAGCGCCTGGGGGGCCGACAGGAATGAGCAGTTCTTC	CASSAWGADRNEQFF
TRBV7-3	-	-	TRBJ2-5	TGTGCCAGCGGAAAGTGGATTGAGTACTTC	CASGKWIEYF
TRBV7-9	TRBD1	-	TRBJ1-1	TGTGCCAGCAGCATCGGACAGGGTGAAGCTTTCTTT	CASSIGQGEAFF
TRBV15	-	-	TRBJ1-6	TGTGCCACCAGCAGAGATAGGGCGGTGAATAATTCACCCCTCCACTTT	CATSRDRAVNNSPLHF
TRBV12-3/TRBV12-4	TRBD2	-	TRBJ2-1	TGTGCCAGCAGTCCCCTTGGCGGCAGCGGGGGCCTCCACAATGAGCAGTTCTTC	CASSPLGGSGGLHNEQFF
TRBV11-3	TRBD1	once	TRBJ2-5	TGTGCCAGCAGCTTAGCGTGGGACAGGGGGAGAGGTAAAACCGAAGAGACCCAGTACTTC	CASSLAWDRGRGKTEETQYF
TRBV6-1	-	-	TRBJ2-5	TGTGCCAGCAGTGCTATAGCCCAAGAGACCCAGTACTTC	CASSAIAQETQYF
TRBV20-1	-	-	TRBJ1-1	TGCAGTGCCAAGCACTGGGGTGAAGCTTTCTTT	CSAKHWGEAFF
TRBV12-3/TRBV12-4	-	few	TRBJ2-5	TGTGCCAGCAGTTCCCTCGTCGTGGGATGGGAACAAGAGACCCAGTACTTC	CASSSLVVGWEQETQYF
TRBV12-5	TRBD1	few	TRBJ1-2	TGTGCTAGTGGCCCCGACAGGGAATCTAACTATGGCTACACCTTC	CASGPDRESNYGYTF
TRBV5-1	-	-	TRBJ2-3	TGCGCCAGCAGCACGCGACTGCGGGATAGTACAGATACGCAGTATTTT	CASSTRLRDSTDTQYF
TRBV5-5	TRBD1	-	TRBJ1-4	TGTGCCAGCAGCTTCGGGACAGGGATTAGTAGGACTAATGAAAAACTGTTTTTT	CASSFGTGISRTNEKLFF
TRBV6-2/TRBV6-3	TRBD2	-	TRBJ2-7	TGTGCCAGCAGTTCTCAGCGGGGGCTCTCCTACGAGCAGTACTTC	CASSSQRGLSYEQYF
TRBV6-2/TRBV6-3	TRBD1	many	TRBJ1-5	TGTGCCAGCAGTTACGACAGGGCCAGCAATCAGCCCCAGCATTTT	CASSYDRASNQPQHF
TRBV7-2	-	few	TRBJ2-7	TGTGCCAGCAGTCCAGACAAGGCCACCTACGAGCAGTACTTC	CASSPDKATYEQYF
TRBV28	-	-	TRBJ1-2	TGTGCCAGCAGTTTAAGCGGACACGTTTATGGCTACACCTTC	CASSLSGHVYGYTF
TRBV20-1	-	few	TRBJ2-3	TGCAGTGCTAGAGGCCTGGTGGGAGATACGCAGTATTTT	CSARGLVGDTQYF
TRBV6-2/TRBV6-3	-	-	TRBJ1-1	TGTGCCAGCAGTTACTTATCGGCTAGTGGGATAGACACTGAAGCTTTCTTT	CASSYLSASGIDTEAFF
TRBV3-1	-	few	TRBJ2-5	TGTGCCAGCAGCCCTTCAAATGTTGGAGAGACCCAGTACTTC	CASSPSNVGETQYF
TRBV9	TRBD1	-	TRBJ1-4	TGTGCCAGCAGCCCCTGGACAGGTTCTGGAACTAATGAAAAACTGTTTTTT	CASSPWTGSGTNEKLFF
TRBV29-1	-	-	TRBJ1-2	TGCAGCGTTGAAGATCCGGTTCCAGGGAGAAACTATGGCTACACCTTC	CSVEDPVPGRNYGYTF
TRBV7-9	-	-	TRBJ1-1	TGTGCCAGCAGACCCGGTGAGGCTTTCTTT	CASRPGEAFF
TRBV14	TRBD1	few	TRBJ1-2	TGTGCCAGCAGCCAACTGGGACAGGGTCTTGGCTACACCTTC	CASSQLGQGLGYTF
TRBV29-1	TRBD1	-	TRBJ2-7	TGCAGCGTTGAGGGAAAACAGGGGACCTATTCCTACGAGCAGTACTTC	CSVEGKQGTYSYEQYF
TRBV4-2	-	few	TRBJ2-4	TGTGCCAGCAGCCAGGGGACGGGGCCGGGAAACATTCAGTACTTC	CASSQGTGPGNIQYF
TRBV6-6	TRBD1	once	TRBJ2-6	TGTGCCAGCAGCCCTGACAGGGCTGGGGCCACCGTCCTGACTTTC	CASSPDRAGATVLTF